This T cell receptor (beta chain) was recorded in a study of T cell repertoires in cytomegalovirus infection. Whole-study results and caveats: Within the response measured ex vivo, HLA-C-restricted CMV-specific TCR beta clonotypes were dominant.

Via MiXCR, TCRdb re-called the reads, giving one row per CDR3 protein. The table includes 560,000 or so distinct CDR3 sequences, approximately 17% detected once. Trimming removed 1 base from V and 1 base from J, with 10 bases in between. Germline V gene sequence: CDR1 SQVTM, CDR2 ANQGSEA. This CDR3 has 14 amino acids. With respect to this clonotype: The antigen is undetermined.

The receptor's source is a human donor in good health (CMV status not recorded). Some clones in this sample may be carry-over from other donors' samples. J is TRBJ2-5 and V is TRBV29-1; D not resolved. The sequencing sample was made of CD8+ T cells from PBMCs. CDR3 sequence: CSVEVQISQETQYF. CDR3 sequence (DNA): TGCAGCGTTGAAGTTCAGATCTCCCAAGAGACCCAGTACTTC.